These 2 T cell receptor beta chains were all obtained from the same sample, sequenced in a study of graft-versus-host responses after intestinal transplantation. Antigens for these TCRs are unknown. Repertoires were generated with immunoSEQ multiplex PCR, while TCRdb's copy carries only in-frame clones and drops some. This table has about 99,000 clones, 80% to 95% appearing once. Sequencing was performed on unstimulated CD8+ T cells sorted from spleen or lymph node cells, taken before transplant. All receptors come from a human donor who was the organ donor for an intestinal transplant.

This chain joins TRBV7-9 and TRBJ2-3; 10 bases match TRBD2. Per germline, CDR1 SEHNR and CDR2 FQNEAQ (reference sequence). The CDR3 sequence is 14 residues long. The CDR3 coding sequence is TGTGCGGCGCCCCTAGCGGGGGACGTAGATACGCAGTATTTT. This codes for CAAPLAGDVDTQYF.

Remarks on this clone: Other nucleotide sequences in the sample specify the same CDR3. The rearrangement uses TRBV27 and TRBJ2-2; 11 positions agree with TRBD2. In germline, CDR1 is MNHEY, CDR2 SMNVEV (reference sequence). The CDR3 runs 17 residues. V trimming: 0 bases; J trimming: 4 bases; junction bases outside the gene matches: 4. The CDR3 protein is CASSLSGLAVLTGELFF. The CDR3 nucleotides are TGTGCCAGCAGTTTATCGGGACTAGCGGTTCTCACCGGGGAGCTGTTTTTT.